This is a list of T cell receptor beta chains from one sample in a study of cytomegalovirus exposure and HLA in healthy donors. Sequencing used immunoSEQ multiplex PCR; TCRdb keeps in-frame clones, though not all of them. The sample consists of 100,000 to 150,000 clones, 89% of them appearing once. The sample taken for sequencing was PBMCs. Source of these receptors: a woman aged 18-35 years in good health and CMV-seronegative. CDR3s include the opening cysteine and the closing phenylalanine or tryptophan. The D gene is left open where the match is weak. Size is stated for part of the rows, as once, few or many counts, or as a class when the clone is expanded.

V gene	J gene	D gene	clone size	CDR3 protein	CDR3 DNA
TRBV27	TRBJ1-6	TRBD1	.	CASRGQGLTNSPLHF	TGTGCCAGCAGAGGACAGGGATTGACTAATTCACCCCTCCACTTT
TRBV10-1	TRBJ2-1	TRBD2	.	CASSVSGGVDEQFF	TGCGCCAGCAGTGTGAGCGGGGGGGTCGATGAGCAGTTCTTC
TRBV27	TRBJ2-2	.	.	CADKRKFRTGELFF	TGTGCCGACAAAAGGAAGTTTCGAACCGGGGAGCTGTTTTTT
TRBV7-9	TRBJ2-7	.	.	CASSYQGGYEQYF	TGTGCCAGCAGCTACCAGGGGGGCTACGAGCAGTACTTC
TRBV6-5	TRBJ1-5	.	.	CASRTDTRGNQPQHF	TGTGCCAGCAGGACGGACACCCGGGGGAATCAGCCCCAGCATTTT
TRBV30	TRBJ2-1	.	.	CAWSDAGMYNEQFF	TGTGCCTGGAGTGACGCCGGGATGTACAATGAGCAGTTCTTC
TRBV2	TRBJ1-2	.	.	CASSMVGGEGDYGYTF	TGTGCCAGCAGCATGGTCGGGGGAGAGGGAGACTATGGCTACACCTTC
TRBV13	TRBJ2-2	.	.	CASSSRDGGLTGELFF	TGTGCCAGCAGCTCCCGAGACGGGGGACTCACCGGGGAGCTGTTTTTT
TRBV11-2	TRBJ2-1	.	.	CASRLQGNEQFF	TGTGCCAGCAGGCTACAGGGAAATGAGCAGTTCTTC
TRBV4-2	TRBJ1-2	.	.	CASSQAGAGGGYTF	TGTGCCAGCAGCCAAGCCGGGGCGGGAGGTGGCTACACCTTC
TRBV5-6	TRBJ1-4	.	few	CASSRIQGSITNEKLFF	TGTGCCAGCAGCCGCATCCAGGGGAGCATAACTAATGAAAAACTGTTTTTT
TRBV20-1	TRBJ2-1	TRBD2	.	CSAQRTRGQFF	TGCAGTGCTCAGAGGACTAGGGGGCAGTTCTTC
TRBV19	TRBJ2-7	.	.	CASSPMGTPYEQYF	TGTGCCAGTAGTCCGATGGGGACTCCCTACGAGCAGTACTTC
TRBV6-5	TRBJ2-7	.	.	CASRFTPVSSEQYF	TGTGCCAGCAGATTTACGCCGGTTTCGTCCGAGCAGTACTTC
TRBV5-1	TRBJ2-7	TRBD1	few	CASSRDRGHEQYF	TGCGCCAGCAGCAGGGACAGGGGCCACGAGCAGTACTTC
TRBV30	TRBJ2-7	TRBD1	.	CAWMNKADRGWYF	TGTGCCTGGATGAATAAGGCTGACAGGGGGTGGTACTTC
TRBV7-2	TRBJ2-3	TRBD2	.	CASSSPGLAGVRAQYF	TGTGCCAGCAGCTCCCCGGGACTAGCGGGGGTTAGGGCGCAGTATTTT
TRBV7-2	TRBJ2-1	TRBD1	.	CASSQRTGRDEQFF	TGTGCCAGCAGCCAACGGACAGGACGTGATGAGCAGTTCTTC
TRBV7-6	TRBJ1-1	.	.	CASSLNGVGGTEAFF	TGTGCCAGCAGCTTAAATGGGGTAGGAGGCACTGAAGCTTTCTTT
TRBV9	TRBJ2-3	.	.	CASSPLSNPTSTDTQYF	TGTGCCAGCAGCCCTTTAAGTAATCCGACTAGCACAGATACGCAGTATTTT
TRBV11-3	TRBJ2-1	.	.	CASTKTSFESNEQFF	TGTGCCAGCACCAAGACTAGTTTCGAGTCCAATGAGCAGTTCTTC
TRBV28	TRBJ1-5	TRBD1	.	CASSFARGQWGPQHF	TGTGCCAGCAGTTTCGCCAGGGGGCAGTGGGGACCCCAGCATTTT
TRBV6-5	TRBJ2-7	.	.	CASSRVQGFSYEQYF	TGTGCCAGCAGCAGGGTTCAGGGTTTTTCCTACGAGCAGTACTTC
TRBV7-2	TRBJ1-1	TRBD1	.	CASSTQTGYLNTEAFF	TGTGCCAGCAGCACCCAGACAGGGTATCTGAACACTGAAGCTTTCTTT
TRBV5-1	TRBJ1-6	.	few	CASSLERRRAGSPLHF	TGCGCCAGCAGCTTGGAACGTCGGCGCGCGGGATCACCCCTCCACTTT
TRBV11-2	TRBJ1-1	.	.	CASSTIKQGWTEAFF	TGTGCCAGCAGCACCATCAAACAGGGTTGGACTGAAGCTTTCTTT
TRBV2	TRBJ1-2	TRBD1	.	CASSGDSIGYTF	TGTGCCAGCAGTGGGGACAGTATTGGCTACACCTTC
TRBV6-4	TRBJ2-2	.	.	CASSATDRDSYTGELFF	TGTGCCAGCAGTGCCACAGACAGGGACTCCTACACCGGGGAGCTGTTTTTT
TRBV30	TRBJ1-2	.	few	CAWSQISGYGYTF	TGTGCCTGGAGCCAAATCTCAGGCTATGGCTACACCTTC
TRBV7-8	TRBJ1-2	.	.	CASSPRGDYGYTF	TGTGCCAGCAGCCCCCGGGGAGACTATGGCTACACCTTC
TRBV6-5	TRBJ2-5	.	.	CASSYSQKETQYF	TGTGCCAGCAGTTACTCCCAGAAAGAGACCCAGTACTTC
TRBV7-2	TRBJ1-2	.	.	CASSPQGTYPNYGYTF	TGTGCCAGCAGCCCCCAGGGGACCTACCCCAACTATGGCTACACCTTC
TRBV7-8	TRBJ1-1	.	.	CASSLVIGLGNTEAFF	TGTGCCAGCAGCTTGGTGATTGGTCTCGGGAACACTGAAGCTTTCTTT
TRBV7-2	TRBJ1-2	TRBD1	.	CASSLALRGTEYGYTF	TGTGCCAGCAGCTTAGCCCTCCGGGGGACAGAATATGGCTACACCTTC
TRBV27	TRBJ2-1	.	.	CASSPRGFNEQFF	TGTGCCAGCAGTCCCCGGGGGTTCAATGAGCAGTTCTTC
TRBV6-1	TRBJ1-1	TRBD1	.	CASMSGTANTEAFF	TGTGCCAGCATGAGTGGGACAGCGAACACTGAAGCTTTCTTT
TRBV18	TRBJ1-5	.	few	CASSQSGLGSNQPQHF	TGTGCCAGCTCACAGTCAGGGTTAGGAAGCAATCAGCCCCAGCATTTT
TRBV27	TRBJ1-6	.	few	CASSSQGFSSPLHF	TGTGCCAGCAGTTCACAGGGTTTCAGTTCACCCCTCCACTTT
TRBV5-1	TRBJ1-1	.	few	CASRDQEATEAFF	TGCGCCAGCAGGGATCAGGAGGCCACTGAAGCTTTCTTT
TRBV30	TRBJ2-7	.	.	CACIRGWTSEQYF	TGTGCCTGCATCAGGGGATGGACCAGCGAGCAGTACTTC
TRBV28	TRBJ1-2	.	.	CASSTAGGRLDYGYTF	TGTGCCAGCAGTACCGCCGGGGGGCGCTTAGACTATGGCTACACCTTC
TRBV15	TRBJ1-4	.	.	CATSVDRRVGEKLFF	TGTGCCACCAGCGTCGACAGGCGCGTTGGGGAAAAACTGTTTTTT
TRBV28	TRBJ2-7	.	.	CAAKGSSYEQYF	TGTGCCGCCAAGGGGTCAAGCTACGAGCAGTACTTC
TRBV7-9	TRBJ2-5	TRBD1	.	CASRLGTGAQETQYF	TGTGCCAGCAGGCTCGGGACAGGCGCGCAAGAGACCCAGTACTTC
TRBV30	TRBJ2-3	.	.	CASERTAITDTQYF	TGTGCCTCGGAGCGGACAGCGATCACAGATACGCAGTATTTT
TRBV4-2	TRBJ2-1	TRBD2	.	CASSQVGTSGRSGSYNEQFF	TGTGCCAGCAGCCAAGTGGGGACTAGCGGGAGATCTGGGTCCTACAATGAGCAGTTCTTC
TRBV9	TRBJ2-1	.	once	CASSASRGDEQFF	TGTGCCAGCAGCGCATCTAGAGGCGATGAGCAGTTCTTC